Following are 27 T cell receptor beta chains from one sample sequenced in a study of shared clonotypes between healthy human individuals. Generated by immunoSEQ multiplex PCR, the TCRdb table keeps only in-frame clones and is missing some. Of 640,000 or so clones listed, around 72% are singletons. The sequencing input was memory CD4+ T cells sorted from blood. The subset was: CD45RA-negative fraction. These receptors originate from a woman in her twenties or thirties in good health.

The chain uses TRBV19 and TRBJ2-1, with 11 bases fitting TRBD2. CDR3 size: 16 residues. V shed 5 bases, J shed 5 bases, and the junction held 8 bases outside the gene matches. Germline CDR1 and CDR2: LNHDA and SQIVND (reference sequence). As DNA, the CDR3 is TGTGCCAGTAGTGTCCGACTAGCGGGAAGGCACAATGAGCAGTTCTTC. Protein sequence: CASSVRLAGRHNEQFF.

The rearrangement uses TRBV27 and TRBJ2-3, with a possible D match to TRBD2 (6 bases). Trimming pared 2 bases from V and 0 bases from J, leaving 12 bases between. Germline V gene sequence: CDR1 MNHEY, CDR2 SMNVEV (reference sequence). The CDR3 is 16 amino acids. In DNA, the CDR3 is TGTGCCAGCAGTTTAATGGGGGGAGCAAGCACAGATACGCAGTATTTT. This codes for CASSLMGGASTDTQYF.

J is TRBJ1-5 and V is TRBV27; D possibly corresponds to TRBD1 (6 bases). The CDR3 length is 17 residues. Germline assignment: CDR1 MNHEY and CDR2 SMNVEV (reference sequence). V was cut by 7 bases and J by 2 bases, with 21 bases left in between. CDR3 coding DNA: TGTGCCAGCATCCTAGTGAGAAGGGGGGGGCGCAATCAGCCCCAGCATTTT. Translating it yields CASILVRRGGRNQPQHF.

In this sample, this clone turned up a few times. This rearrangement joins TRBV5-4 to TRBJ2-2; no clear D gene. The CDR3 runs 15 residues. Trimming shortened V by 0 bases and J by 2 bases, and 8 bases separated the two germline ends. Germline V gene data show CDR1 as SGHNT and CDR2 as YYREEE (reference sequence). CDR3 DNA: TGTGCCAGCAGCTTGGTAGACGACAACACCGGGGAGCTGTTTTTT. It codes for CASSLVDDNTGELFF. Variable domain in full (rest from reference TRBV5-4 and TRBJ2-2): ETGVTQSPTHLIKTRGQQVTLRCSSQSGHNTVSWYQQALGQGPQFIFQYYREEENGRGNFPPRFSGLQFPNYSSELNVNALELDDSALYLCASSLVDDNTGELFFGEGSRLTVL.

The J gene is TRBJ2-5, the V gene TRBV7-7; 8 bases are a match to TRBD1. The junction had 2 bases not matched to a gene; V was cut back by 4 bases and J by 4 bases. Germline values: CDR1 SSHAT, CDR2 FNYEAQ (reference sequence). The CDR3 totals 13 residues. The CDR3 nucleotides read TGTGCCAGCAGCTCGGACAGGGTAGAGACCCAGTACTTC. This translates into CASSSDRVETQYF. The variable domain in full, with the rest retrieved from reference TRBV7-7 and TRBJ2-5, is GAGVSQSPRYKVTKRGQDVTLRCDPISSHATLYWYQQALGQGPEFLTYFNYEAQPDKSGLPSDRFSAERPEGSISTLTIQRTEQRDSAMYRCASSSDRVETQYFGPGTRLLVL.

The chain employs TRBV29-1 and TRBJ2-7; the match to TRBD1 covers 8 bases. This CDR3 comprises 13 residues. V gave up 2 bases and J gave up 9 bases; unmatched junction bases: 9. Germline values: CDR1 SQVTM, CDR2 ANQGSEA. CDR3 bases: TGCAGCGTTGAACCCCAAGACAGGGGAGGGCAGTACTTC. It translates to CSVEPQDRGGQYF.

The table lists this clone with many counts. The V and J genes are TRBV5-1 and TRBJ2-5; 8 nucleotides line up with TRBD2. The length of the CDR3 is 16 residues. The V and J ends lost 5 bases and 1 base, in that order; junction bases with no gene match: 10. Germline loops: CDR1 SGHRS, CDR2 YFSETQ. The CDR3, as DNA: TGCGCCAGCAGGGAGAAGACTAGCGTGGTCCAAGAGACCCAGTACTTC. Protein product: CASREKTSVVQETQYF.

For this clone: This same CDR3 is encoded by further DNA sequences in the sample. The chain uses TRBV5-1 and TRBJ2-1; weak D call: TRBD1 (5 bases). Trimming stripped 4 bases from V and 0 bases from J, with 11 bases between. The CDR3 has 15 amino acids. Germline CDR1 SGHRS, CDR2 YFSETQ. CDR3 coding DNA: TGCGCCAGCAGCACTGACAGTAGCTCCTACAATGAGCAGTTCTTC. It specifies CASSTDSSSYNEQFF.

CDR3 residues: CASSLSTGLAGKETQYF. DNA for the CDR3: TGTGCCAGCAGTTTATCGACCGGACTAGCGGGAAAAGAGACCCAGTACTTC. This chain uses TRBV27 with TRBJ2-5; 12 bases match TRBD2. Germline CDR1 MNHEY, CDR2 SMNVEV (reference sequence). The J segment lost 3 bases and the V segment lost 0 bases, leaving 5 bases of the junction unmatched. CDR3 length: 17 residues.

The rearrangement uses TRBV2 and TRBJ2-1; 10 bases map to TRBD2. From germline, CDR1 is SNHLY and CDR2 FYNNEI. With V trimmed by 3 bases and J by 7 bases, 6 bases remained unmatched. The CDR3 has 15 residues. CDR3 sequence (DNA): TGTGCCAGCAGTGAGTGGCTAGCGGGAGTGAATGAGCAGTTCTTC. It encodes CASSEWLAGVNEQFF.

This chain links TRBV7-9 with TRBJ1-2, with 12 bases fitting TRBD1. V shed 7 bases and J 6 bases; nucleotides not matched to a gene: 12. The CDR3 spans 16 residues. CDR1 is SEHNR and CDR2 is FQNEAQ in the germline V gene (reference sequence). The CDR3 region has the DNA TGTGCCAGCACCATCGGGACAGGGGGCGCCGTGAATGGCTACACCTTC. Translation gives CASTIGTGGAVNGYTF.

The chain is built from TRBV29-1 and TRBJ2-7; no reliable D call. Germline CDR1 SQVTM, CDR2 ANQGSEA. The CDR3 is 14 amino acids. V lost 0 bases to trimming and J lost 3 bases, with 12 bases between them. The CDR3 spells CSVEEPNRGYEQYF. The CDR3 DNA reads as TGCAGCGTTGAAGAGCCAAACAGAGGCTACGAGCAGTACTTC.

This chain links TRBV2 with TRBJ2-3; possibly TRBD2 for D (6 bases). Germline CDR1 SNHLY, CDR2 FYNNEI. The V gene lost 5 bases and the J gene lost 0 bases, with 12 bases spanning the gap. The CDR3 consists of 15 residues. CDR3 nucleotide sequence: TGTGCCAGCAGTCGGGAGCAGACTAGCACAGATACGCAGTATTTT. Its protein is CASSREQTSTDTQYF.

Only one count was recorded for this clone. The chain's CDR3 is CASSDFRGGTPSGEQYF. CDR3 nucleotides: TGTGCCAGCAGTGACTTCCGGGGGGGGACTCCGTCGGGCGAGCAGTACTTC. The rearrangement joins TRBV25-1 to TRBJ2-7; TRBD2 matches 8 bases. After removal of 3 bases from V and 6 bases from J, the junction contained 16 bases not matched to a gene. CDR3 size: 17 residues. Per germline, CDR1 MGHDK and CDR2 SYGVNS.

The chain carries TRBV5-6 and TRBJ2-5, with TRBD1 matching 7 bases. The CDR3 sequence is 16 residues long. V gave up 4 bases and J gave up 5 bases; unmatched junction bases: 14. Per germline, CDR1 SGHDT and CDR2 YYEEEE. CDR3 in DNA: TGTGCCAGCAGCCCCGTTGGGTGGGACAGACGGGAGACCCAGTACTTC. Protein sequence: CASSPVGWDRRETQYF.

The V gene is TRBV7-9, the J gene TRBJ2-4, with D tentatively TRBD1 (6 bases). The CDR3 has 13 residues. The V end was cut by 5 bases, the J end by 12 bases, with 17 bases between. Germline CDR1 and CDR2: SEHNR and FQNEAQ (reference sequence). The CDR3 region is CASSNDRSAGQYF. The CDR3 nucleotides read TGTGCCAGCAGCAATGACAGGTCCGCGGGTCAGTACTTC.

The gene calls are TRBV27 and TRBJ2-5; 7 positions agree with TRBD1. Germline loops: CDR1 MNHEY, CDR2 SMNVEV (reference sequence). Unmatched junction bases numbered 9, after V lost 6 bases and J lost 2 bases. The CDR3 runs to 15 residues. This CDR3 is CASRSWTGRQETQYF. CDR3 DNA: TGTGCCAGCAGATCTTGGACAGGCCGACAAGAGACCCAGTACTTC.

V and J are TRBV28 and TRBJ2-5; tentatively, D is TRBD2 (6 bases). Germline V gene lookup returns CDR1 MDHEN and CDR2 SYDVKM. This CDR3 spans 15 amino acids. V lost 3 bases and J 1 base, leaving 12 bases between the germline ends. The CDR3 DNA reads TGTGCCAGCAGTTTGTACGGGACTTCCCAAGAGACCCAGTACTTC. This sequence encodes CASSLYGTSQETQYF.

This sequence joins TRBV18 and TRBJ2-4; no clear D gene. CDR1 is KGHSH and CDR2 is LQKENI in the germline V gene. With 3 bases removed from V and 0 bases from J, the gap between germline ends came to 18 bases. This CDR3 comprises 18 residues. CDR3 region: CASSPGITVVVAKNIQYF. CDR3 bases: TGTGCCAGCTCACCGGGTATCACGGTAGTCGTAGCCAAAAACATTCAGTACTTC.

The rearrangement joins TRBV11-1 to TRBJ2-4; D not certain. This CDR3 is built from 14 residues. Trimming took off 5 bases at V and 2 bases at J, with 10 bases between the two ends. Germline V lookup: CDR1 SGHAT, CDR2 FQDESV (reference sequence). The CDR3 sequence: CASSPHYSKNIQYF. CDR3 sequence (DNA): TGTGCCAGCAGCCCGCATTATTCCAAAAACATTCAGTACTTC.

The gene calls are TRBV11-1 and TRBJ1-2; possible D gene TRBD1, 6 bases. Trimming cost V 5 bases and J 8 bases, with 15 bases left between them. The CDR3 has 13 amino acids. Germline V gene data show CDR1 as SGHAT and CDR2 as FQDESV (reference sequence). This chain's CDR3 is CASSVQQGGGYTF. CDR3 in DNA: TGTGCCAGCAGCGTACAACAGGGTGGGGGCTACACCTTC.

This chain uses TRBV28 with TRBJ1-5, with TRBD1 as a possible D gene (5 bases). The CDR3 loop spans 14 amino acids. V was cut by 5 bases and J by 9 bases, with 17 bases left in between. Germline lookup yields CDR1 MDHEN and CDR2 SYDVKM. For the CDR3, the DNA is TGTGCCAGCAGTGCCTGGCAGGGACGGGGGCCCCAGCATTTT. It translates to CASSAWQGRGPQHF.

This clone occurred a few times. The rearrangement links TRBV4-1 to TRBJ1-4; no firm D call. The CDR3 consists of 16 residues. Trimming cost V 0 bases and J 5 bases, with 13 bases left between them. CDR1 and CDR2 from the germline V gene are MGHRA and YSYEKL. CDR3: CASSQERRASNEKLFF. Here the CDR3 DNA reads TGCGCCAGCAGCCAAGAGCGCCGGGCCTCGAATGAAAAACTGTTTTTT.

This clone occurred a few times. V gene TRBV18 combines with J gene TRBJ1-3, with 7 bases that match TRBD1. J lost 2 bases, V lost 3 bases, and 7 bases had no gene match. This CDR3 is 16 amino acids long. Looked up from germline, CDR1 is KGHSH and CDR2 is LQKENI. CDR3 sequence (DNA): TGTGCCAGCTCACCGCCACAGGGGTCTACTGGAAACACCATATATTTT. It is translated as CASSPPQGSTGNTIYF.

V usage is TRBV27 and J usage is TRBJ1-1, with 12 bases aligning to TRBD1. The germline CDR1 and CDR2 sequences are MNHEY and SMNVEV (reference sequence). V shed 5 bases and J 4 bases; nucleotides not matched to a gene: 11. The length of the CDR3 is 17 residues. Written as DNA, the CDR3 is TGTGCCAGCAGTGATTGGGGGACAGGGGGCGCCGGCACTGAAGCTTTCTTT. Translated, it gives CASSDWGTGGAGTEAFF.

The sample holds one count of this clone. The CDR3 loop is CASSPDRDNQPQHF. The CDR3 region has the DNA TGTGCCAGCAGCCCGGACAGGGACAATCAGCCCCAGCATTTT. This sequence joins TRBV7-9 and TRBJ1-5; 8 nucleotides agree with TRBD1. The ends lost 5 bases at V and 3 bases at J; junction bases unmatched: 3. Germline assignment: CDR1 SEHNR and CDR2 FQNEAQ (reference sequence). The CDR3 is made up of 14 amino acids.

The genes are TRBV5-1 and TRBJ2-7, with a weak D call TRBD1 (5 bases). The CDR3 runs to 11 residues. CDR1 is SGHRS and CDR2 is YFSETQ in the germline V gene. V was cut by 6 bases and J by 1 base, with 5 bases left in between. For the CDR3, the DNA is TGCGCCAGCAAGGGGTCCTACGAGCAGTACTTC. Its protein product is CASKGSYEQYF.